Below are 27 T cell receptor beta chains sequenced from a single sample in a study of T cell changes during pregnancy in multiple sclerosis. Some clones are missing from TCRdb's copy, which holds only in-frame ones; the method was immunoSEQ multiplex PCR. Here the sample spans 30,000 or so clones, 80% to 90% being singletons. The source was CD8+ T cells from peripheral blood mononuclear cells, collected in the third trimester of pregnancy. The receptors originated from a female donor with multiple sclerosis, enrolled in a pregnancy study.

In nucleotides, the CDR3 is TGTGCCAGCAGCTTAGGCAGGACAGGGTCCGAGCAGTACTTC. Amino acid sequence: CASSLGRTGSEQYF. The chain links TRBV13 to TRBJ2-7; 8 nucleotides match TRBD1. V gave up 0 bases and J gave up 6 bases; unmatched junction bases: 4. The CDR3 sequence is 14 residues long. The germline V gene has CDR1 PRHDT and CDR2 FYEKMQ (reference sequence).

The chain combines TRBV27 with TRBJ2-4, with unresolved D. Germline V CDR1 and CDR2: MNHEY, SMNVEV (reference sequence). Trimming removed 2 bases at V and 0 bases at J, with 8 bases between. CDR3 length: 15 residues. CDR3 sequence reads: CASSLRPGAKNIQYF. In DNA form, the CDR3 reads TGTGCCAGCAGTTTACGCCCGGGAGCCAAAAACATTCAGTACTTC.

The genes are TRBV7-8 and TRBJ1-5; 8 positions agree with TRBD1. The CDR3 runs to 13 residues. J was trimmed by 7 bases and V by 5 bases; bases with no gene match: 4. Germline-derived CDR1 and CDR2 are SGHVS and FQNEAQ. In nucleotides, the CDR3 is TGTGCCAGCAGCCAGGGGGCTGGACAGCCCCAGCATTTT. This translates into CASSQGAGQPQHF.

CDR3 nucleotide sequence: TGTGCCAGCAGTTCCGATTCTAGCGGGGGGGCCCCCGCGCAGTATTTT. Protein: CASSSDSSGGAPAQYF. The chain links TRBV6-6 to TRBJ2-3, with 12 bases fitting TRBD2. The CDR3 sequence is 16 residues long. The V and J ends lost 4 bases and 10 bases, in that order; junction bases with no gene match: 12. Germline CDR1 reads MNHNY; CDR2 reads SVGAGI (reference sequence).

This chain links TRBV5-3 with TRBJ2-2; TRBD1 matches at 8 bases. TRBV5-3 qualifies as an ORF whose function is uncertain. CDR3 length equals 16 residues. J lost 1 base, V lost 0 bases, and 2 bases had no gene match. CDR3 bases: TGTGCCAGAAGCTTGGCAGGACAGGGGAACACCGGGGAGCTGTTTTTT. Its protein product is CARSLAGQGNTGELFF.

The chain links TRBV9 to TRBJ2-3; D may be TRBD1 (5 bases). The V gene lost 4 bases and the J gene lost 5 bases, with 17 bases spanning the gap. Germline-derived CDR1 and CDR2 are SGDLS and YYNGEE. This CDR3 region has 15 residues. The CDR3 DNA sequence: TGTGCCAGCAGCTCGGTAGGGCAGGGTGAAGATACGCAGTATTTT. It encodes CASSSVGQGEDTQYF.

The chain joins TRBV5-1 to TRBJ1-1; D is unresolved. The ends were cut back, 0 bases at V and 0 bases at J, with 9 bases in the middle. Germline assignment: CDR1 SGHRS and CDR2 YFSETQ. The CDR3 spans 15 residues. In DNA, the CDR3 is TGCGCCAGCAGCTTGGGAGAACAGATGAACACTGAAGCTTTCTTT. Amino acid sequence: CASSLGEQMNTEAFF.

This chain links TRBV6-6 with TRBJ2-2; D is possibly TRBD2 (6 bases). Trimming removed 2 bases from V and 1 base from J, with 11 bases in between. This CDR3 region has 16 residues. CDR1 and CDR2 (germline): MNHNY, SVGAGI (reference sequence). DNA for the CDR3: TGTGCCAGCAGTTACGATAGCGGTATGAACACCGGGGAGCTGTTTTTT. Translating gives CASSYDSGMNTGELFF.

The chain recombines TRBV4-1 with TRBJ2-3; a possible D gene is TRBD1 (5 bases). Germline CDR1 and CDR2: MGHRA and YSYEKL. The CDR3 sequence is 15 residues long. V lost 2 bases to trimming and J lost 8 bases, with 17 bases between them. The CDR3 nucleotides are TGCGCCAGCAGCCAAACCCGGGTTCCACAGGTTACGCAGTATTTT. Residues: CASSQTRVPQVTQYF.

The V gene is TRBV15, the J gene TRBJ1-1, with 8 bases matching TRBD1. The CDR3 is made up of 15 amino acids. V shed 5 bases and J 1 base; nucleotides not matched to a gene: 6. Germline V gene lookup returns CDR1 LNHNV and CDR2 YYDKDF (reference sequence). CDR3 amino acids: CATSVDRGRNTEAFF. CDR3 DNA: TGTGCCACCAGCGTCGACAGGGGACGGAACACTGAAGCTTTCTTT.

This chain uses TRBV29-1 with TRBJ1-5; 7 nucleotides align to TRBD1. CDR3 size: 13 residues. CDR1 and CDR2 from the germline V gene are SQVTM and ANQGSEA. The V segment lost 6 bases and the J segment 2 bases; nucleotides outside the gene matches: 4. CDR3 nucleotides: TGCAGCGTCCCAGACAGGGGCAATCAGCCCCAGCATTTT. Protein sequence: CSVPDRGNQPQHF.

This clone was recorded only once. The gene calls are TRBV7-9 and TRBJ2-1; 8 bases match TRBD2. The CDR3 covers 16 residues. CDR1 is SEHNR, CDR2 FQNEAQ, per germline (reference sequence). J was trimmed by 3 bases and V by 1 base; bases with no gene match: 5. The CDR3 protein is CASSLVVSGDYNEQFF. The DNA for the CDR3 is TGTGCCAGCAGCTTAGTCGTTAGCGGGGACTACAATGAGCAGTTCTTC.

The rearrangement links TRBV14 to TRBJ2-7; D not certain. V lost 1 base, J lost 3 bases, and 7 bases lay in between. CDR3 size: 13 residues. Germline values: CDR1 SGHDN, CDR2 FVKESK. CDR3 in DNA: TGTGCCAGCAGCCAAGGGTTCGGCTACGAGCAGTACTTC. It encodes CASSQGFGYEQYF.

V gene TRBV7-9 combines with J gene TRBJ1-1, with D uncertain. From germline, CDR1 is SEHNR and CDR2 FQNEAQ (reference sequence). The CDR3 has 13 amino acids. V was cut by 5 bases and J by 4 bases, with 11 bases left in between. The CDR3 reads CASSLPGSTEAFF. CDR3 in DNA: TGTGCCAGCAGCCTCCCGGGGAGCACTGAAGCTTTCTTT.

This clone has just one count. V usage is TRBV4-1 and J usage is TRBJ2-1; 7 positions match TRBD2. The germline V gene has CDR1 MGHRA and CDR2 YSYEKL. CDR3 length equals 15 residues. V shed 0 bases, J shed 5 bases, and the junction held 4 bases outside the gene matches. The CDR3 spells CASSQDGAGDNEQFF. CDR3 DNA sequence: TGCGCCAGCAGCCAAGATGGGGCGGGGGACAATGAGCAGTTCTTC.

This clone was seen a few times. This sequence joins TRBV6-5 and TRBJ1-2, with a possible D match to TRBD1 (5 bases). The length of the CDR3 is 15 residues. The V end was cut by 5 bases, the J end by 7 bases, with 20 bases between. CDR1 MNHEY and CDR2 SVGAGI come from the germline V gene. CDR3 coding DNA: TGTGCCAGCAGTGCTCGGGACTCCCGTTCCGGTGGCTACACCTTC. Amino acids: CASSARDSRSGGYTF.

J is TRBJ2-1 and V is TRBV9; 7 nucleotides align to TRBD2. Germline assignment: CDR1 SGDLS and CDR2 YYNGEE. The V segment lost 3 bases and the J segment 2 bases; nucleotides outside the gene matches: 2. This CDR3 region has 14 residues. In DNA, the CDR3 is TGTGCCAGCAGCGGGGGGGGAGCCTACAATGAGCAGTTCTTC. This translates into CASSGGGAYNEQFF.

This chain uses TRBV7-6 with TRBJ2-2; D may be TRBD1 (5 bases). The CDR3 totals 15 residues. With 3 bases removed from V and 4 bases from J, the gap between germline ends came to 12 bases. CDR1 SGHVS and CDR2 FNYEAQ come from the germline V gene. DNA of the CDR3: TGTGCCAGCAGCTTCGACAGTGGGATCACCGGGGAGCTGTTTTTT. Translated, it gives CASSFDSGITGELFF.

The chain carries TRBV9 and TRBJ2-7, with 7 bases that match TRBD2. The CDR3 has 15 amino acids. The J segment lost 3 bases and the V segment lost 3 bases, leaving 9 bases of the junction unmatched. Per germline, CDR1 SGDLS and CDR2 YYNGEE. The CDR3 sequence is CASSASVTSDYEQYF. DNA for the CDR3: TGTGCCAGCAGCGCGAGCGTTACTAGCGACTACGAGCAGTACTTC.

This rearrangement joins TRBV27 to TRBJ1-1; tentatively, D is TRBD1 (5 bases). CDR1 MNHEY and CDR2 SMNVEV come from the germline V gene (reference sequence). The V gene lost 0 bases and the J gene lost 5 bases, with 10 bases spanning the gap. The CDR3 sequence is 14 residues long. CDR3 in amino acids: CASSLSRRGTEAFF. CDR3 nucleotide sequence: TGTGCCAGCAGTTTATCGAGGAGGGGTACTGAAGCTTTCTTT.

The rearrangement links TRBV28 to TRBJ2-3, with no clear D. V shed 6 bases and J shed 11 bases, with 18 bases lying between them. The CDR3 extends over 13 amino acids. Germline values: CDR1 MDHEN, CDR2 SYDVKM. The CDR3 nucleotides read TGTGCCAGCAGCCTCCGTGGGCCCCCTAAGCAGTATTTT. Translation: CASSLRGPPKQYF.

The rearrangement links TRBV5-6 to TRBJ1-1; TRBD1 might be the D (5 bases). The CDR3 sequence is 16 residues long. Germline V gene data show CDR1 as SGHDT and CDR2 as YYEEEE. V lost 4 bases and J lost 4, with 20 bases in between. The CDR3 sequence: CASSPVGGGLITEAFF. CDR3 sequence (DNA): TGTGCCAGCAGCCCCGTCGGGGGTGGGCTTATCACTGAAGCTTTCTTT. The full variable domain, completed using reference TRBV5-6 and TRBJ1-1, is DAGVTQSPTHLIKTRGQQVTLRCSPKSGHDTVSWYQQALGQGPQFIFQYYEEEERQRGNFPDRFSGHQFPNYSSELNVNALLLGDSALYLCASSPVGGGLITEAFFGQGTRLTVV.

The chain recombines TRBV15 with TRBJ1-1; 7 nucleotides match TRBD1. Germline loops: CDR1 LNHNV, CDR2 YYDKDF (reference sequence). The CDR3 runs 14 residues. V shed 5 bases and J 6 bases; nucleotides not matched to a gene: 9. The DNA for the CDR3 is TGTGCCACCAGCGGGGGACAGATGGGGGCTGAAGCTTTCTTT. It is translated as CATSGGQMGAEAFF.

The V and J genes are TRBV27 and TRBJ2-2; 9 bases match TRBD1. The CDR3 contains 14 residues. Germline V lookup: CDR1 MNHEY, CDR2 SMNVEV (reference sequence). V dropped 6 bases and J dropped 7; count of bases not matched to a gene: 6. CDR3 coding DNA: TGTGCCAGCAGCACAGGGGGCTGGGGCGGGGAGCTGTTTTTT. It yields the protein CASSTGGWGGELFF.

This clone appeared a single time. The chain employs TRBV14 and TRBJ2-7, with a weak D call TRBD2 (6 bases). Germline V lookup: CDR1 SGHDN, CDR2 FVKESK. The V and J ends lost 4 bases and 4 bases respectively, with 11 bases between them. CDR3 length equals 13 residues. As DNA, the CDR3 is TGTGCCAGCAGCCTCGGGACTTATTACGAGCAGTACTTC. Its translation: CASSLGTYYEQYF.

This chain connects TRBV4-1 to TRBJ2-1; D not resolved. The CDR3 consists of 16 residues. Germline V CDR1 and CDR2: MGHRA, YSYEKL. Trimming removed 1 base at V and 0 bases at J, with 10 bases between. CDR3 DNA: TGCGCCAGCAGCCAAGGGCAGTTTGGCTCCTACAATGAGCAGTTCTTC. This translates into CASSQGQFGSYNEQFF.

The chain is built from TRBV5-1 and TRBJ2-7; D unresolved. V gave up 2 bases and J gave up 5 bases, with 11 bases separating them. The CDR3 runs 13 residues. Germline CDR1 reads SGHRS; CDR2 reads YFSETQ. The CDR3 protein is CASSFVYRDEQYF. The CDR3 coding sequence is TGCGCCAGCAGCTTCGTGTACCGAGACGAGCAGTACTTC.